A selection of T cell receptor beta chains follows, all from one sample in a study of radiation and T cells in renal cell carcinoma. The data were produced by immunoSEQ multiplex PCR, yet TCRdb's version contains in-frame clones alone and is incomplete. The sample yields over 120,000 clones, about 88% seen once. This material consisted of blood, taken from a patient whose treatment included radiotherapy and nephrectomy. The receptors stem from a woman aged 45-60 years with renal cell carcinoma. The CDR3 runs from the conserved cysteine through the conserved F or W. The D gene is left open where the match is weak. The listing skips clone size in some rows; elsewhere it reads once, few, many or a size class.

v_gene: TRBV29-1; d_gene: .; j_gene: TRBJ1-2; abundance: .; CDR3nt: TGCAGCGCCTCACAGGGAGGGAACTATGGCTACACCTTC; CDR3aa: CSASQGGNYGYTF
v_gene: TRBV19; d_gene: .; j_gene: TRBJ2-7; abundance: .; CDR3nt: TGTGCCAGCTCCATTGGCAGGGCTGGCGAGCAGTACTTC; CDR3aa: CASSIGRAGEQYF
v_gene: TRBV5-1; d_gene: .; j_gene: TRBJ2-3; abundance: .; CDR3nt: TGCGCCAGCAGCTCTCAAGCCACGCAGTATTTT; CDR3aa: CASSSQATQYF
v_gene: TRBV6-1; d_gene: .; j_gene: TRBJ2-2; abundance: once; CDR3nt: TGTGCCAGCCCCAACCGGGACACCCACACCGGGGAGCTGTTTTTT; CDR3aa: CASPNRDTHTGELFF
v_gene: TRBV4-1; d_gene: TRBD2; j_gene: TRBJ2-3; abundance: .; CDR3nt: TGCGCCAGCAGCCAAGATACGGAGCGGGGGGCCCCAGATACGCAGTATTTT; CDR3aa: CASSQDTERGAPDTQYF
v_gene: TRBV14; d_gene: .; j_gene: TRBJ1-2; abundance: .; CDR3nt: TGTGCCAGCAACAAAATAATGGGGGCAGGGGAATCCCATGGCTACACCTTC; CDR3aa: CASNKIMGAGESHGYTF
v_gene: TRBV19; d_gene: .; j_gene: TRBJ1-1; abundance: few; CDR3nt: TGTGCCAGTAGTATATCCCTGGGTAAAGTACCGAACACTGAAGCTTTCTTT; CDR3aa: CASSISLGKVPNTEAFF
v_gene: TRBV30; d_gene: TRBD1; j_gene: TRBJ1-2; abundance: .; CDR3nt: TGTGCCTGGAGTGCGGCAGGGGGCGAGAACTATGGCTACACCTTC; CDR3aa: CAWSAAGGENYGYTF
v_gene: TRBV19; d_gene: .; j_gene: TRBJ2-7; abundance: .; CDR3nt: TGTGCCAGTACCGCCGAGGGGGCCTACGAGCAGTACTTC; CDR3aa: CASTAEGAYEQYF
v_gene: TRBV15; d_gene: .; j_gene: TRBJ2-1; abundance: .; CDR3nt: TGTGCCACCAGCAGGGGGGCAGGGGAGCAGTTCTTC; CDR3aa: CATSRGAGEQFF
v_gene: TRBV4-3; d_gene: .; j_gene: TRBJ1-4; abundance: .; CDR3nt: TGCGCCAGCAGCCAAGAAAACAGGCGAACTAATGAAAAACTGTTTTTT; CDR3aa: CASSQENRRTNEKLFF
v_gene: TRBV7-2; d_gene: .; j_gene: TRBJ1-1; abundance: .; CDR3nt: TGTGCCAGCAGCTTAGTAGGCGGCCGGGCTTTCTTT; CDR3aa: CASSLVGGRAFF
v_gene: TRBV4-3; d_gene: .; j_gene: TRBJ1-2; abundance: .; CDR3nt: TGCGCCAGCAGCCAAGATGGTACGGGGGTGGGTGGCTACACCTTC; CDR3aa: CASSQDGTGVGGYTF
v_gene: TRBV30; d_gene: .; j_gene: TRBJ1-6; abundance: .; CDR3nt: TGTGCCTGGAGCCTAGACAGTCGGGATTCACCCCTCCACTTT; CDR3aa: CAWSLDSRDSPLHF
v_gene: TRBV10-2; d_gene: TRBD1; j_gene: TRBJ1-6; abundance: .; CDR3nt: TGCGCCAGCAGTGAGACCGGGACAGGGGGCGCAGGTAGTAATTCACCCCTCCACTTT; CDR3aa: CASSETGTGGAGSNSPLHF
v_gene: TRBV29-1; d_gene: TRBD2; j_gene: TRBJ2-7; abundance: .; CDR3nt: TGCAGCGTTAGCGGGGGTCTGACCTACGAGCAGTACTTC; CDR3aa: CSVSGGLTYEQYF
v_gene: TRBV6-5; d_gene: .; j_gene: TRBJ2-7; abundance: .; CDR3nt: TGTGCCAGCAGTTACGACAGAGACTACGAGCAGTACTTC; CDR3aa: CASSYDRDYEQYF
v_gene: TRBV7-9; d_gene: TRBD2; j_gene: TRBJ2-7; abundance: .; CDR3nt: TGTGCCAGCAGCTTGGGACTAGCGGGGATGCCCTACGAGCAGTACTTC; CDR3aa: CASSLGLAGMPYEQYF
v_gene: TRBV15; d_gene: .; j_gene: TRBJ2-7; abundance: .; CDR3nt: TGTGCCACCAGCAGAGATCGGGCGGACCTCACCTACGAGCAGTACTTC; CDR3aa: CATSRDRADLTYEQYF
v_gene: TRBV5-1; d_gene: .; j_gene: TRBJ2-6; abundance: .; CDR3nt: TGCGCCAGCAGCTCGACAGTAGCCTCTGGGGCCAACGTCCTGACTTTC; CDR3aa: CASSSTVASGANVLTF
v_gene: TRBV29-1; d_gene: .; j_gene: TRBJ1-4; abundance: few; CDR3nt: TGCAGCGTTGACGTAACAGGGAATGAAAAACTGTTTTTT; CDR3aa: CSVDVTGNEKLFF
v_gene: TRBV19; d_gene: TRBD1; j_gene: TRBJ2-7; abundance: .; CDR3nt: TGTGCCAGTAGTTCCACAGGGGTGAGCTCCTACGAGCAGTACTTC; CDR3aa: CASSSTGVSSYEQYF
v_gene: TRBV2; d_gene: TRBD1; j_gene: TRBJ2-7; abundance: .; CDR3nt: TGTGCCAGCAGTGAGAGACAGGGCGGCGAGCAGTACTTC; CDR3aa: CASSERQGGEQYF
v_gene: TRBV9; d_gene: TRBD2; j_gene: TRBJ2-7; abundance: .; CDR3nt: TGTGCCAGCAGCGCTCTAGCGGGGGGAGCGGTCGAGCAGTACTTC; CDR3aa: CASSALAGGAVEQYF
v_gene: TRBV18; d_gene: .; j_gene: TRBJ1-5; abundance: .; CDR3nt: TGTGCCAGCTCACCAGGGGCCCTAAATAGCAATCAGCCCCAGCATTTT; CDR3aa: CASSPGALNSNQPQHF
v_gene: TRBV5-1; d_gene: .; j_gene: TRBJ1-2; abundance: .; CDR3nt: TGCGCCAGCAGCTTGGGAGGGCAGGACTATGGCTACACCTTC; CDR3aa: CASSLGGQDYGYTF
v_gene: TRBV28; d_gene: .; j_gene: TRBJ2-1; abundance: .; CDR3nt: TGTGCCAGCAGCCCGCCTGACGGTGGGCAGTTCTTC; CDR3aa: CASSPPDGGQFF